This T cell receptor (beta chain) originates from a study of PD-L1 blockade in urothelial cancer. CDR1 MNHEY and CDR2 SVGAGI come from the germline V gene. The CDR3 spans 15 residues. Trimming took off 0 bases at V and 0 bases at J, with 8 bases between the two ends. Each PCR reaction had synthetic TCR analog templates spiked into it. Produced via immunoSEQ multiplex PCR; TCRdb's table is partial and in-frame only. The sample shows 70,000 or so clones, roughly 91% of them seen only once. The input for sequencing was PBMCs, taken around atezolizumab (anti-PD-L1) treatment. The clonotype originates from a man aged 55 to 70 with urothelial cancer. The chain links TRBV6-5 to TRBJ1-1; D unclear. The CDR3 here is CASSYSNSLNTEAFF. The CDR3 DNA is TGTGCCAGCAGTTACTCGAACAGCCTGAACACTGAAGCTTTCTTT.